This is a list of T cell receptor beta chains from one sample in a study of cytomegalovirus exposure and HLA in healthy donors. Repertoires were generated with immunoSEQ multiplex PCR, while TCRdb's copy carries only in-frame clones and drops some. This listing includes tens of thousands of clones. Input material: PBMCs. These receptors all come from a middle-aged woman in good health and CMV-seronegative. The CDR3 runs from the conserved cysteine through the conserved F or W. A D gene is named only where the DNA matches it firmly.

j_gene,v_gene,d_gene,CDR3aa
TRBJ2-5,TRBV10-3,NA,CAIRGPGETQYF
TRBJ2-2,TRBV19,TRBD1,CASSTGTGRTGELFF
TRBJ2-7,TRBV29-1,NA,CSVSDSTVSFYEQYF
TRBJ1-5,TRBV5-1,NA,CASSEGEGGNQPQHF
TRBJ1-2,TRBV5-1,TRBD1,CASSPTLQGPFNYGYTF
TRBJ1-1,TRBV5-1,NA,CASSWRGNTEAFF
TRBJ1-6,TRBV4-3,TRBD1,CASSQQGDSPLHF
TRBJ1-5,TRBV27,NA,CASSLSFNQPQHF
TRBJ1-5,TRBV28,TRBD1,CASPPVDRARTGNQPQHF
TRBJ1-2,TRBV10-2,NA,CASSAKTANYGYTF
TRBJ2-7,TRBV18,TRBD2,CASSPAPEAGNEQYF
TRBJ2-3,TRBV19,NA,CASSMETATPSTDTQYF
TRBJ1-3,TRBV18,NA,CASSPDMSSGNTIYF
TRBJ1-1,TRBV30,NA,CAWSRPQGYTEAFF
TRBJ2-5,TRBV7-3,TRBD2,CASSLGTSGAPQYF
TRBJ1-2,TRBV5-1,NA,CASTREGGSYTF
TRBJ1-5,TRBV4-2,NA,CASSQVGAEQPQHF
TRBJ2-7,TRBV6-6,TRBD2,CASSYTSGRTYEQYF
TRBJ2-5,TRBV25-1,TRBD2,CASSEWLAGDSETQYF
TRBJ1-5,TRBV9,NA,CASSRADSNQPQHF
TRBJ1-1,TRBV5-1,TRBD1,CASSSRDRAEAFF
TRBJ1-2,TRBV18,NA,CASSPGIRDGYTF
TRBJ2-3,TRBV2,TRBD2,CASSRLAGAMDTQYF
TRBJ1-2,TRBV28,TRBD1,CASYRGANGYTF
TRBJ2-3,TRBV13,TRBD2,CASSLTSGADTQYF
TRBJ2-5,TRBV18,NA,CASSPSGLETQYF
TRBJ1-5,TRBV11-2,NA,CASSLRDQPQHF